Presented here are 18 T cell receptor beta chains from one specimen sequenced in a study of control samples from healthy donors and cancer patients. This table comes from immunoSEQ multiplex PCR, and its TCRdb copy is limited to in-frame clones, with some not included. Of some 210,000 clones detected, approximately 91% appear once; the ten largest clones hold 1.5% to 2%. The sequencing input was blood. The source of these receptors is a man aged 25 to 40 in good health.

The chain carries TRBV7-9 and TRBJ1-1; D may be TRBD1 (5 bases). Germline V gene sequence: CDR1 SEHNR, CDR2 FQNEAQ (reference sequence). CDR3 length equals 12 residues. Trimming shortened V by 5 bases and J by 9 bases, and 13 bases separated the two germline ends. The CDR3 protein is CASSLGAEKAFF. The CDR3 DNA reads TGTGCCAGCAGCCTAGGGGCCGAAAAAGCTTTCTTT.

The chain links TRBV19 to TRBJ2-3, with 14 bases identical to TRBD2. Germline lookup yields CDR1 LNHDA and CDR2 SQIVND (reference sequence). V dropped 4 bases and J dropped 3; count of bases not matched to a gene: 9. The CDR3 spans 18 residues. In nucleotides, the CDR3 is TGTGCCAGTAGTAGTGGACTAGCGGGGGGCCAAAAAACAGATACGCAGTATTTT. Its translation is CASSSGLAGGQKTDTQYF.

This chain links TRBV20-1 with TRBJ2-3; tentatively, D is TRBD2 (5 bases). Germline V CDR1 and CDR2: DFQATT, SNEGSKA (reference sequence). V lost 6 bases to trimming and J lost 2 bases, with 6 bases between them. This CDR3 is 11 amino acids long. CDR3 amino acids: CSADFTDTQYF. CDR3 nucleotide sequence: TGCAGTGCGGACTTCACAGATACGCAGTATTTT.

The J gene is TRBJ2-3, the V gene TRBV27; 9 bases line up with TRBD2. V shed 1 base, J shed 1 base, and the junction held 9 bases outside the gene matches. The CDR3 loop spans 18 amino acids. The germline CDR1 and CDR2 sequences are MNHEY and SMNVEV (reference sequence). The CDR3 DNA follows: TGTGCCAGCAGTTTATTGGGACTAGCCGCGGCCGGCACAGATACGCAGTATTTT. Amino acid sequence: CASSLLGLAAAGTDTQYF.

The rearrangement joins TRBV29-1 to TRBJ1-1; 7 bases fit TRBD1. Germline CDR1 SQVTM, CDR2 ANQGSEA. This CDR3 region has 14 residues. Losses at the gene ends were 4 bases for V and 4 bases for J; bases not matched to a gene: 9. As DNA, the CDR3 is TGCAGCGTTGCTGGGACAGCGGTGGGCACTGAAGCTTTCTTT. It encodes CSVAGTAVGTEAFF.

A single count supports this clone. The chain links TRBV5-1 to TRBJ2-5; TRBD2 aligns across 7 bases. The CDR3 contains 14 residues. The V gene end was trimmed by 4 bases and the J gene end by 5 bases; junction bases not matched to a gene: 8. The germline CDR1 and CDR2 sequences are SGHRS and YFSETQ. As DNA, the CDR3 is TGCGCCAGCAGCCCTGGCGGGGGTATGGAGACCCAGTACTTC. This sequence encodes CASSPGGGMETQYF.

The gene calls are TRBV14 and TRBJ2-7; D remains ambiguous. CDR3 size: 14 residues. Germline loops: CDR1 SGHDN, CDR2 FVKESK. V shed 0 bases and J shed 2 bases, with 8 bases lying between them. This CDR3 reads CASSQDSYTYEQYF. The CDR3 nucleotides are TGTGCCAGCAGCCAAGATTCGTACACCTACGAGCAGTACTTC.

A remark on this clone: The same CDR3 also results from other DNA sequences found in this sample. The chain joins TRBV18 to TRBJ2-3, with no clear D. Looked up from germline, CDR1 is KGHSH and CDR2 is LQKENI. This CDR3 has 12 residues. V gave up 3 bases and J gave up 2 bases, with 3 bases separating them. The CDR3 sequence: CASSPTTDTQYF. DNA of the CDR3: TGTGCCAGCTCACCCACCACAGATACGCAGTATTTT.

The CDR3 nucleotides read TGTGCCAGCAGTTCGGGCAACGGCTACACCTTC. Protein product: CASSSGNGYTF. This sequence joins TRBV28 and TRBJ1-2; no reliable D call. Germline values: CDR1 MDHEN, CDR2 SYDVKM. With 4 bases removed from V and 8 bases from J, the gap between germline ends came to 8 bases. The CDR3 is 11 amino acids.

The chain joins TRBV2 to TRBJ2-2; 7 nucleotides line up with TRBD1. Trimming cost V 6 bases and J 5 bases; bases outside gene matches: 6. Germline CDR1 and CDR2: SNHLY and FYNNEI. The CDR3 is 14 residues long. The CDR3: CASRETGETGELFF. The CDR3 coding sequence is TGTGCCAGCAGGGAAACAGGGGAAACCGGGGAGCTGTTTTTT.

The table lists this clone with a count of one. The chain couples TRBV13 to TRBJ2-5; a possible D gene is TRBD1 (5 bases). This CDR3 contains 12 residues. Trimming took off 4 bases at V and 5 bases at J, with 8 bases between the two ends. Per the germline V gene, CDR1 is PRHDT and CDR2 is FYEKMQ (reference sequence). CDR3 coding DNA: TGTGCCAGCAGCTCGCAGGGCGAGACCCAGTACTTC. This gives the protein CASSSQGETQYF. Combining the CDR3 with reference TRBV13 and TRBJ2-5 gives the whole variable domain AAGVIQSPRHLIKEKRETATLKCYPIPRHDTVYWYQQGPGQDPQFLISFYEKMQSDKGSIPDRFSAQQFSDYHSELNMSSLELGDSALYFCASSSQGETQYFGPGTRLLVL.

This rearrangement joins TRBV6-5 to TRBJ2-1; a possible D gene is TRBD1 (5 bases). The germline gives CDR1 MNHEY, CDR2 SVGAGI. The CDR3 covers 15 residues. V lost 0 bases to trimming and J lost 9 bases, with 15 bases between them. In DNA form, the CDR3 reads TGTGCCAGCAGTTACTCGACTGACAGTTTAAGTGAGCAGTTCTTC. Translated, it gives CASSYSTDSLSEQFF.

This clone has only a few counts. This rearrangement joins TRBV6-5 to TRBJ1-1; perhaps TRBD1 as D (6 bases). CDR1 and CDR2 from the germline V gene are MNHEY and SVGAGI. Trimming shortened V by 5 bases and J by 5 bases, and 12 bases separated the two germline ends. The CDR3 has 13 amino acids. The CDR3 DNA reads as TGTGCCAGCAGTCCCACAGGGAAAACTGAAGCTTTCTTT. This gives the protein CASSPTGKTEAFF.

The chain joins TRBV24-1 to TRBJ1-5; D may be TRBD1 (5 bases). V lost 2 bases and J 5 bases, leaving 9 bases between the germline ends. Germline V CDR1 and CDR2: KGHDR, SFDVKD. The length of the CDR3 is 14 residues. This chain's CDR3 is CATSDSGTYQPQHF. CDR3 nucleotide sequence: TGTGCCACCAGTGATTCAGGGACCTATCAGCCCCAGCATTTT.

As to this clone: One end of the junction is discordant with germline, which a read error may explain. This chain uses TRBV12-3 or TRBV12-4 with TRBJ1-2; no firm D call. This CDR3 spans 13 amino acids. DNA of the CDR3: TGTGCCAGCAGTTCACTTCCAGGCGAAAAAGGGAGATTC. The encoded protein is CASSSLPGEKGRF.

V usage is TRBV30 and J usage is TRBJ1-2; D is perhaps TRBD1 (6 bases). The CDR3 totals 11 residues. The germline CDR1 and CDR2 sequences are GTSNPN and SVGIG (reference sequence). Trimming took 6 bases from V and 7 from J, leaving 12 bases between them. CDR3 in amino acids: CACGVGGGYTF. CDR3 in DNA: TGTGCCTGTGGGGTAGGGGGTGGCTACACCTTC.

The chain carries TRBV13 and TRBJ2-7; 12 bases are shared with TRBD2. V lost 4 bases to trimming and J lost 7 bases; unmatched junction nucleotides: 11. Per germline, CDR1 PRHDT and CDR2 FYEKMQ (reference sequence). There are 16 residues in the CDR3. The CDR3 DNA reads as TGTGCCAGCAGCTCGGGACTAGCGGGTGCCAATCGTGAGCAGTACTTC. Translated, it gives CASSSGLAGANREQYF.

The chain employs TRBV19 and TRBJ1-2; D remains unclear. This CDR3 is 14 amino acids long. Germline V gene lookup returns CDR1 LNHDA and CDR2 SQIVND (reference sequence). With 1 base removed from V and 4 bases from J, the gap between germline ends came to 10 bases. The CDR3 loop reads CASSIGQKAYGYTF. The CDR3 bases are TGTGCCAGTAGTATAGGTCAAAAGGCCTATGGCTACACCTTC.